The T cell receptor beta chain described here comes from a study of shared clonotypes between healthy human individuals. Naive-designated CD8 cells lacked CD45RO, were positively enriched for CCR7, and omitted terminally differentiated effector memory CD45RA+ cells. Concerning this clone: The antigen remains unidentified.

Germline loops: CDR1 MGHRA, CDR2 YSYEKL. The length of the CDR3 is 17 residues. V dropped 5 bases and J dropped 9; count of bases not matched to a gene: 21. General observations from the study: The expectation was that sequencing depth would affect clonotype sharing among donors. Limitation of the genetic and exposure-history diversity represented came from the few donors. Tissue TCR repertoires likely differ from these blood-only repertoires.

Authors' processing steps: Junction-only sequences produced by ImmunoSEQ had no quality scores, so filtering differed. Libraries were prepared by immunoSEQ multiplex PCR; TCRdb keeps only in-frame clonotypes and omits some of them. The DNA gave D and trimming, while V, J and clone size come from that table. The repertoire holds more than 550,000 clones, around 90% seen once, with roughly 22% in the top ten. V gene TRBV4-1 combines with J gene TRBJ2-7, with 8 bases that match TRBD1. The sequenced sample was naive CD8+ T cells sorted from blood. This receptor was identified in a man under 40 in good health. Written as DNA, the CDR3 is TGCGCCAGCAGCTCCCTCCTTCGCGGGACAGGCCTACGAGTGCAGTACTTC. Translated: CASSSLLRGTGLRVQYF.